This T cell receptor beta chain came from a study of blood T cell repertoires in COVID-19. Study-wide background: Sample material is recorded as cDNA or gDNA derived from T cells, B-cell-depleted T cells, or PBMCs.

V was clipped by 4 bases and J by 0 bases, with 11 bases between them. The V gene's germline CDR1 is SGHRS and CDR2 YFSETQ. The CDR3 has 14 residues. The authors' processing: Reference gene primer amplification in the assay estimated nucleated cell counts. Measured with immunoSEQ multiplex PCR; TCRdb has only the in-frame clones, and not every one. The V and J calls and clone size were taken over from that table, and D and trimming were inferred from the DNA. This table holds approximately 65,000 clones, roughly nine tenths found once. The sequencing input was peripheral blood. The origin of this receptor is a woman aged 18-35 years with acute or convalescent COVID-19. The V and J genes are TRBV5-1 and TRBJ2-7; D perhaps matches TRBD1 (6 bases). CDR3 nucleotides: TGCGCCAGCAGCCCCCGGGACAACTCCTACGAGCAGTACTTC. It codes for CASSPRDNSYEQYF.